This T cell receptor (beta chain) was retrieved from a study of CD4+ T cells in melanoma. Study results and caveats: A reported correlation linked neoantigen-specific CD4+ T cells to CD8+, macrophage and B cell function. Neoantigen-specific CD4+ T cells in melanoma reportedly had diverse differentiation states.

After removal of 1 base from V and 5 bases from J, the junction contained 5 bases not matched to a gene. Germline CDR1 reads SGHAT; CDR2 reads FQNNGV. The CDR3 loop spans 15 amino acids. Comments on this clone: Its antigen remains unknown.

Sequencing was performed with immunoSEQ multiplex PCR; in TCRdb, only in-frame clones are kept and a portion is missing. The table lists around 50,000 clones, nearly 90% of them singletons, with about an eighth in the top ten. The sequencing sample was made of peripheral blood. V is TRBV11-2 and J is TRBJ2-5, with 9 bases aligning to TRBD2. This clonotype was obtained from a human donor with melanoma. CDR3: CASSLGLAGRETQYF. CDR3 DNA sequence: TGTGCCAGCAGCTTAGGGCTAGCGGGACGGGAGACCCAGTACTTC.